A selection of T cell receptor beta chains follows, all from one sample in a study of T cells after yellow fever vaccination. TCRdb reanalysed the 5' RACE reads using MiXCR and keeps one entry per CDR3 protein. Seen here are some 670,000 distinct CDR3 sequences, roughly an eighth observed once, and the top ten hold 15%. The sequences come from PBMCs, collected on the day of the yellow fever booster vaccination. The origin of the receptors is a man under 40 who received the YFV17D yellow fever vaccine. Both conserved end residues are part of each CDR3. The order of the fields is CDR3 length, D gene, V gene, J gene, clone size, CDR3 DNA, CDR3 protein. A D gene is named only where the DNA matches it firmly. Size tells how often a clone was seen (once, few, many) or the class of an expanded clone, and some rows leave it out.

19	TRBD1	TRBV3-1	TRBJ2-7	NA	TGTGCCAGCAGCCAAGAAGAAGCGACACTGAGGGACAGGGAATACGAGCAGTACTTC	CASSQEEATLRDREYEQYF
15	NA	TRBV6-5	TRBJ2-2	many	TGTGCCAGCAGTTACGCTCGGACGAACACCGGGGAGCTGTTTTTT	CASSYARTNTGELFF
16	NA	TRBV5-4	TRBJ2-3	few	TGTGCCAGCAGCGGTGCTACGCGGGCGAGCACAGATACGCAGTATTTT	CASSGATRASTDTQYF
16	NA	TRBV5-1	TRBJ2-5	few	TGCGCCAGCGGCAGGTTCGGCGCGGTCGAGTTAGAGACCCAGTACTTC	CASGRFGAVELETQYF
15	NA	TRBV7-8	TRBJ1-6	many	TGTGCCAGCAGCTTCACCTGGACCAATAATTCACCCCTCCACTTT	CASSFTWTNNSPLHF
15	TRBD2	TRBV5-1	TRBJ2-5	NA	TGCGCCAGCAGCTTGGCTAGCGGGAGGGTAGAGACCCAGTACTTC	CASSLASGRVETQYF
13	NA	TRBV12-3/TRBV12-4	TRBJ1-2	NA	TGTGCCAGCAGTGCGGGCCTGGCGGGGGGCTACACCTTC	CASSAGLAGGYTF
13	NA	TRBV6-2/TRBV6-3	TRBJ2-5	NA	TGTGCCAGCAAATCTAGCGTGATAGAGACCCAGTACTTC	CASKSSVIETQYF
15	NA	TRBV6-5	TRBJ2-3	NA	TGTGCCAGCAGTTACTCGGCGGGAAGCACAGATACGCAGTATTTT	CASSYSAGSTDTQYF
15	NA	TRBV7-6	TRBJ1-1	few	TGTGCCAGCAGCCCAAATTGGGGGATGAACACTGAAGCTTTCTTT	CASSPNWGMNTEAFF
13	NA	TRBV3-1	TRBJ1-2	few	TGTGCCAGCAGCCAAGATTCCGAGCGAGGCTACACCTTC	CASSQDSERGYTF
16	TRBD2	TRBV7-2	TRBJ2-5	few	TGTGCCAGCAGTTTTCCGGGACTAGCGGGAAAAGAGACCCAGTACTTC	CASSFPGLAGKETQYF
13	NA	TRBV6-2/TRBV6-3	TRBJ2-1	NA	TGTGCCAGCAGTTACCCGGACCCTCACGAGGCGTTCTTC	CASSYPDPHEAFF
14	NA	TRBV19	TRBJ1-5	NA	TGTGCCAGTAGTGTCGGGAGACCCAATCAGCCCCAGCATTTT	CASSVGRPNQPQHF
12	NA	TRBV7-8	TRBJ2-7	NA	TGTGCCAGCAGCTTTGAGAGTTACGAGCAGTACTTC	CASSFESYEQYF
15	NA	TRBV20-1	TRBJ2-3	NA	TGCAGTGCGATCTCTCGCATTGCTAGCACAGATACGCAGTATTTT	CSAISRIASTDTQYF
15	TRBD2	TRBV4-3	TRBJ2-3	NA	TGCGCCAGCAGCCAAGGGACTAGCGGGGGGGATACGCAGTATTTT	CASSQGTSGGDTQYF
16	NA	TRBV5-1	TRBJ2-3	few	TGCGCCAGCAGCCCCCAATCGAAACACGGCCCAGATACGCAGTATTTT	CASSPQSKHGPDTQYF
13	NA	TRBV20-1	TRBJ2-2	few	TGCAGTGCGTCGGACCCGAACACCGGGGAGCTGTTTTTT	CSASDPNTGELFF
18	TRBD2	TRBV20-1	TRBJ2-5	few	TGCAGTGCTAGAGATTTTAGGGCTAGCGGGAGGGCCCCCGAGACCCAGTACTTC	CSARDFRASGRAPETQYF
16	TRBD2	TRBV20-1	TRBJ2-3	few	TGCAGTGCTAGCGCGGGATCTAGCGGGAGTCCAGATACGCAGTATTTT	CSASAGSSGSPDTQYF
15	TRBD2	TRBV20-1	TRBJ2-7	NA	TGCAGTGCTAGAGATCAAGCGGGGGCACTTTACGAGCAGTACTTC	CSARDQAGALYEQYF
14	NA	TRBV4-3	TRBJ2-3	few	TGCGCCAGCAGCCCGCAGGGTCGGCGAGATACGCAGTATTTT	CASSPQGRRDTQYF
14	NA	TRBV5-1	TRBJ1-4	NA	TGCGCCAGCAGCGGACGACCCATCAATGAAAAACTGTTTTTT	CASSGRPINEKLFF